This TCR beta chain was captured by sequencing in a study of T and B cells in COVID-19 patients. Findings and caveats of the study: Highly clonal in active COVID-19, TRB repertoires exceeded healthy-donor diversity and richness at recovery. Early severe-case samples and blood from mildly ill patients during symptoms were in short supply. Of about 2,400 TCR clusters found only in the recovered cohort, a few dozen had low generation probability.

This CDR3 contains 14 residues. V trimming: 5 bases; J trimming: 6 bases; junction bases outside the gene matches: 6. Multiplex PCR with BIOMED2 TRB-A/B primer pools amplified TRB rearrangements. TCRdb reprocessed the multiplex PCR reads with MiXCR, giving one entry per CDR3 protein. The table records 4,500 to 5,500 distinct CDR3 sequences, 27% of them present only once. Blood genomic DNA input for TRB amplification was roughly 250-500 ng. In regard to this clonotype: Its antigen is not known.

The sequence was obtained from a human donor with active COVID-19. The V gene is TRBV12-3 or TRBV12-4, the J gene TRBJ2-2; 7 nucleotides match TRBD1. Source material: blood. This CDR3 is CASSPRTGAGELFF. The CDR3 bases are TGTGCCAGCAGTCCGCGAACAGGGGCCGGGGAGCTGTTTTTT.